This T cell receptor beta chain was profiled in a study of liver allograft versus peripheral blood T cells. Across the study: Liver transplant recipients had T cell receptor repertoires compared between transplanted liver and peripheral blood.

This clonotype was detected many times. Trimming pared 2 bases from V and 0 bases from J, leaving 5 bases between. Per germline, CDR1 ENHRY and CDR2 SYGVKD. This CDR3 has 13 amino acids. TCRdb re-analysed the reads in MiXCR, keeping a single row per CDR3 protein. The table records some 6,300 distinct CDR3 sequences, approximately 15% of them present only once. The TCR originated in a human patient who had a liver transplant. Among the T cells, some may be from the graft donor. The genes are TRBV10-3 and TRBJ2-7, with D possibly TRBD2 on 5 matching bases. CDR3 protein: CAISEGSSYEQYF. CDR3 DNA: TGTGCCATCAGTGAGGGGAGCTCCTACGAGCAGTACTTC.